The entry below gives a single T cell receptor beta chain sequence along with its context. The data were taken from a study of blood T cell repertoires in COVID-19. Background on the study: Samples taken during acute and convalescent COVID-19 were collected in the United States, Italy and Spain. Sample material is recorded as cDNA or gDNA derived from T cells, B-cell-depleted T cells, or PBMCs.

The CDR3 consists of 15 residues. V lost 5 bases, J lost 7 bases, and 11 bases stayed unmatched. CDR1 MDHEN and CDR2 SYDVKM come from the germline V gene. In the authors' workflow: Reference gene primer amplification gave estimated nucleated cell counts. Sequenced by immunoSEQ multiplex PCR; TCRdb stores in-frame clones only, minus some. The D gene and trimming were derived from the DNA, and the V and J assignments and clone size from that table. This table has approximately 67,000 clones, approximately 90% appearing once. The sample was peripheral blood. The receptor was derived from a woman older than 75 with acute or convalescent COVID-19. This rearrangement joins TRBV28 to TRBJ2-1; 7 bases are shared with TRBD2. The CDR3: CASSTPGLGLNEQFF. The CDR3 DNA reads TGTGCCAGCAGTACCCCCGGACTAGGTTTGAATGAGCAGTTCTTC.